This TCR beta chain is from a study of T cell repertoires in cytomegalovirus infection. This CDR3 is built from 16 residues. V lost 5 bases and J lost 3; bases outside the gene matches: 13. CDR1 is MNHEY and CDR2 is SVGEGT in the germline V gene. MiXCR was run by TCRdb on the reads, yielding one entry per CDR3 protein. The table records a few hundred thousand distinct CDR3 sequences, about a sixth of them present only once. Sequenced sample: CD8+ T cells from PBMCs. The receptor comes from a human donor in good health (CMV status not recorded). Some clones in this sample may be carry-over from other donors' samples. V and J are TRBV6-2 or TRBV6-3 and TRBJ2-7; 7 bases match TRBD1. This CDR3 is CASSPPRGQGVYEQYF. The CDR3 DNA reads TGTGCCAGCAGTCCGCCCCGGGGTCAGGGGGTCTACGAGCAGTACTTC.